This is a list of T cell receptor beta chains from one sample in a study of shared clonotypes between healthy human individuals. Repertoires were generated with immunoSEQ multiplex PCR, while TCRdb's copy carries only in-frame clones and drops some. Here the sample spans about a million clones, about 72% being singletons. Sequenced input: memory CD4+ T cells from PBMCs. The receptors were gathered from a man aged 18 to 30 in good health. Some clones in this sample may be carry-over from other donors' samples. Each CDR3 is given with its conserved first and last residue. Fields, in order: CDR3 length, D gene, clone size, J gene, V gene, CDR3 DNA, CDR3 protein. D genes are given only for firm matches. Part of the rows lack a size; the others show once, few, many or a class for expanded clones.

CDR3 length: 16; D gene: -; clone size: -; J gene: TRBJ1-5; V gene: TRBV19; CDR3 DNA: TGTGCCAGTAAGGGCTTTGGGCAGAATAGCAATCAGCCCCAGCATTTT; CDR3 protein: CASKGFGQNSNQPQHF
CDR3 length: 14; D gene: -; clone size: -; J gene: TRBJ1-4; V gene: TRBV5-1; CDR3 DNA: TGCGCCAGCAGCTTGGCAGGGGCAGGAGAAAAACTGTTTTTT; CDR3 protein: CASSLAGAGEKLFF
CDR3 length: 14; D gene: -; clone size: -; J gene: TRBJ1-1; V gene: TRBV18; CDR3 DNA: TGTGCCAGCTCACCAGGGCCGCTGGGGGTAGAAGCTTTCTTT; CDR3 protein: CASSPGPLGVEAFF
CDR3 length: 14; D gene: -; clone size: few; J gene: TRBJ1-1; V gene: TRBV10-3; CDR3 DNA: TGTGCCATCAGTGACTTGACAAGGGACACTGAAGCTTTCTTT; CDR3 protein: CAISDLTRDTEAFF
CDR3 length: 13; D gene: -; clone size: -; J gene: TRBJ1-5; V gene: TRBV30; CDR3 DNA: TGTGCCTGGGGGGGGTTTAGCAATCAGCCCCAGCATTTT; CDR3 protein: CAWGGFSNQPQHF
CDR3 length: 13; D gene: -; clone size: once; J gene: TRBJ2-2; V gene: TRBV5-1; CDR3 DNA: TGCGCCAGCAGCTTTCAGGGTCCCGGGGAGCTGTTTTTT; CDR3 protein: CASSFQGPGELFF
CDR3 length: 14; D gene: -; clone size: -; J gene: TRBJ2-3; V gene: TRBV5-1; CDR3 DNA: TGCGCCAGCAATGGACGGACCAGCACAGATACGCAGTATTTT; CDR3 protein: CASNGRTSTDTQYF
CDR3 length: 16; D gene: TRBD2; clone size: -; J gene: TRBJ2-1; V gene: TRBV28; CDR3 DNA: TGTGCCAGCAGTCCTGGGGCTAGCGGGATAAACAATGAGCAGTTCTTC; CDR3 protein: CASSPGASGINNEQFF
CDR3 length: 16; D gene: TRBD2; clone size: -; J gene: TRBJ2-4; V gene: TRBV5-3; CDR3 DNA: TGTGCCAGAAGCTCCGACACGTCGGGCGCGGGGGACATTCAGTACTTC; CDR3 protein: CARSSDTSGAGDIQYF
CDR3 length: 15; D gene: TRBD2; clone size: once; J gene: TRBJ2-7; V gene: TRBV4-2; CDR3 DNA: TGTGCCAGCAGCGTTAGCGGGGCCCTCTCCTACGAGCAGTACTTC; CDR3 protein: CASSVSGALSYEQYF
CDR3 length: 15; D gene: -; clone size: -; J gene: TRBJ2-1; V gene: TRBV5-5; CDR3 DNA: TGTGCCAGCAGCCCAGGGACAACGACCTACAATGAGCAGTTCTTC; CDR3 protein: CASSPGTTTYNEQFF
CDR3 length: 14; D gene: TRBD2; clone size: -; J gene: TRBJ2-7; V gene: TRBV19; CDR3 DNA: TGTGCCAGTAGTAGGACTAGCGGGAGCTACGAGCAGTACTTC; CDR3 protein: CASSRTSGSYEQYF
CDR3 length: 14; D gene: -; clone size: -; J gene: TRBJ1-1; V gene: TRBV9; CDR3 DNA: TGTGCCAGCAGCGTAGGACAATCGAACACTGAAGCTTTCTTT; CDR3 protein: CASSVGQSNTEAFF
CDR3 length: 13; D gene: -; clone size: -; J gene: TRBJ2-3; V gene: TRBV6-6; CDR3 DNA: TGTGCCAGCAGACAACAGGGAACGTATACGCAGTATTTT; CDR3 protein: CASRQQGTYTQYF
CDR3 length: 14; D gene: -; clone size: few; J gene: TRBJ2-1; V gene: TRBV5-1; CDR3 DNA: TGCGCCAGCAGCTTGGGGCGGGGTTACAATGAGCAGTTCTTC; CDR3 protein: CASSLGRGYNEQFF
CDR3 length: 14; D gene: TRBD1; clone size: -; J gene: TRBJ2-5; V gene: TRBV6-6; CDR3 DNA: TGTGCCAGCAGTTACGAGGGACAGCAAGAGACCCAGTACTTC; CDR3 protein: CASSYEGQQETQYF
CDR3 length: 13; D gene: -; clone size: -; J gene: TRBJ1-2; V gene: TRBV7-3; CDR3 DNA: TGTGCCAGCAGCCCTGACGTCGGAGGCGGCTACACCTTC; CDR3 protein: CASSPDVGGGYTF
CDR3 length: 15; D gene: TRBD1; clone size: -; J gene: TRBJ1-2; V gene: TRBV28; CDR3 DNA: TGTGCCAGCAGCCGCCCGGGACAGGGAGACTATGGCTACACCTTC; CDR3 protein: CASSRPGQGDYGYTF
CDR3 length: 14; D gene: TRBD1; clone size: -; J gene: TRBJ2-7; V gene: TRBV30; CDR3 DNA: TGTGCCTGGAGTGTAGGGACAGGGAGGTACGAGCAGTACTTC; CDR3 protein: CAWSVGTGRYEQYF
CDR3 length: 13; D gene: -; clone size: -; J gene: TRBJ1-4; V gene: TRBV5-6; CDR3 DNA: TGTGCCAGCAGCTCCACAGGGAACGAAAAACTGTTTTTT; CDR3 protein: CASSSTGNEKLFF
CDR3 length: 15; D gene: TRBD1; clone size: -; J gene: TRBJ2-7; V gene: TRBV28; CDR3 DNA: TGTGCCAGCAGGTTTGGGACAGGGACAAACTACGAGCAGTACTTC; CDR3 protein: CASRFGTGTNYEQYF
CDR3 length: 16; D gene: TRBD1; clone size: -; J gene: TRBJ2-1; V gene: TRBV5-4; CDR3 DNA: TGTGCCAGCAGCTTGGCGGGACAGGGTAGCTACAATGAGCAGTTCTTC; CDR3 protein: CASSLAGQGSYNEQFF
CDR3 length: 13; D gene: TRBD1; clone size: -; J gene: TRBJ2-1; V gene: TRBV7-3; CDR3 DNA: TGTGCCAGCAGCTTGGACAGGTACAATGAGCAGTTCTTC; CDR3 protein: CASSLDRYNEQFF
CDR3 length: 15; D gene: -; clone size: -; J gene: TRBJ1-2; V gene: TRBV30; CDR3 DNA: TGTGCCTGGAGACTGGTGGGAGGTTCGGACTATGGCTACACCTTC; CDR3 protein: CAWRLVGGSDYGYTF
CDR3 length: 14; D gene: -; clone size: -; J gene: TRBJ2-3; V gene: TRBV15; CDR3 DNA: TGTGCCACCAGCATAGAGGGCGGGATAGATACGCAGTATTTT; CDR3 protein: CATSIEGGIDTQYF
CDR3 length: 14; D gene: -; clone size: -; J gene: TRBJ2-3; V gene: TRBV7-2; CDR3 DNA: TGTGCCAGCAGCCTCCAGGTCGACACAGATACGCAGTATTTT; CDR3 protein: CASSLQVDTDTQYF
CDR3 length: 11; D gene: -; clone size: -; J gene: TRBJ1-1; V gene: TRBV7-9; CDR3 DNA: TGTGCCAGCAGCTCCAAAACTGAAGCTTTCTTT; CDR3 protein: CASSSKTEAFF
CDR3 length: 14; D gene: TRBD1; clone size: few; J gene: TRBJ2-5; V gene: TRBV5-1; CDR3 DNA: TGCGCCAGCAGCTTTCCAGGGGGCGCGGAGACCCAGTACTTC; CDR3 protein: CASSFPGGAETQYF
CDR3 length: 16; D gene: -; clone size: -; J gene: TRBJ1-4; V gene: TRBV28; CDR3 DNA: TGTGCCAGCAACTTTTCGGGAAGGGGCCCTAATGAAAAACTGTTTTTT; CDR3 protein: CASNFSGRGPNEKLFF
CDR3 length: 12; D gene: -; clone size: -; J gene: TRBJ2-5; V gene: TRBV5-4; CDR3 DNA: TGTGCCAGCAGCTTTGCCCCAGGAACCCAGTACTTC; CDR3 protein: CASSFAPGTQYF
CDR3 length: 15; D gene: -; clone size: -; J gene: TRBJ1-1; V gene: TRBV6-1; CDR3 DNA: TGTGCCAGCAGTGAAGCGGAGACAGTGAACACTGAAGCTTTCTTT; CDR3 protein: CASSEAETVNTEAFF
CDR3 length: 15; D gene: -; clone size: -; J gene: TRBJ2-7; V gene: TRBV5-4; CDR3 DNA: TGTGCCAGCAGCCTGGACAGCTTCAACTCCTACGAGCAGTACTTC; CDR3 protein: CASSLDSFNSYEQYF
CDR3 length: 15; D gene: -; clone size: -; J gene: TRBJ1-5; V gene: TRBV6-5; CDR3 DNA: TGTGCCAGCAGTCCCGGCGGCAGGGGTCCGTCTCCCCAGCATTTT; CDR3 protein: CASSPGGRGPSPQHF
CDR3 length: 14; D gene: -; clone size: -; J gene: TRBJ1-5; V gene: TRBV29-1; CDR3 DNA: TGCAGCGTGGCTGACGGTACCTTCAATCAGCCCCAGCATTTT; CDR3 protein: CSVADGTFNQPQHF